This T cell receptor beta chain was sequenced in a study of T cell responses to AZD1222 COVID-19 vaccine. Study-wide results and limits: CD4 TCRs linked to vaccination spanned spike, dominating at 160-218 and 743-854. Baseline seropositivity characterized only a handful of AZD1222 recipients. Reportedly, nearly half the spike-specific TCRs target unmutated variant regions.

This clone was observed a single time. Its antigen is undetermined. With V trimmed by 3 bases and J by 3 bases, 7 bases remained unmatched. The CDR3 is 15 amino acids. Germline V gene data show CDR1 as MRHNA and CDR2 as SNTAGT. Some clones are missing from TCRdb's copy, which holds only in-frame ones; the method was immunoSEQ multiplex PCR. The sample yields some 130,000 clones, roughly 90% seen once. The chain is built from TRBV6-4 and TRBJ2-7; 8 bases line up with TRBD1. This material consisted of peripheral blood, taken on day 0 of AZD1222 vaccination. The TCR originated in an adult in good health. The CDR3 DNA reads TGTGCCAGCAGTGAAGGAACAGGGGGGAACTACGAGCAGTACTTC. This gives the protein CASSEGTGGNYEQYF.